Following are 3 T cell receptor beta chains from one sample sequenced in a study of blood T cell repertoires in COVID-19. Profiling relied on immunoSEQ multiplex PCR, and the TCRdb table lists in-frame clones only, not all of them. The table has approximately 140,000 clones, approximately 88% seen once; the top ten hold roughly 2.2%. What was sequenced was peripheral blood. All receptors come from a man aged 65 to 85 with acute or convalescent COVID-19.

This clone was detected once. The rearrangement links TRBV24-1 to TRBJ2-3; 9 bases are a match to TRBD1. Trimming removed 2 bases from V and 2 bases from J; junction bases left unmatched: 1. This CDR3 contains 15 residues. Germline-derived CDR1 and CDR2 are KGHDR and SFDVKD. CDR3 nucleotide sequence: TGTGCCACCAGTGATTGGACAGGGGACACAGATACGCAGTATTTT. Translated, it gives CATSDWTGDTDTQYF.

The chain links TRBV18 to TRBJ1-1; 11 bases are shared with TRBD1. The CDR3 consists of 16 residues. The germline V gene encodes CDR1 KGHSH and CDR2 LQKENI. V dropped 5 bases and J dropped 1; count of bases not matched to a gene: 6. The CDR3 DNA reads TGTGCCAGCTCAACGGGACAGGGGGTACCGAACACTGAAGCTTTCTTT. As protein: CASSTGQGVPNTEAFF.

This chain joins TRBV11-2 and TRBJ2-3; 8 nucleotides agree with TRBD2. The trim removed 5 bases at V and 4 bases at J, leaving 5 bases unmatched. The germline gives CDR1 SGHAT, CDR2 FQNNGV. The CDR3 spans 14 residues. CDR3 protein: CASSRSGASDTQYF. For the CDR3, the DNA is TGTGCCAGCAGCCGTAGCGGGGCGTCAGATACGCAGTATTTT.